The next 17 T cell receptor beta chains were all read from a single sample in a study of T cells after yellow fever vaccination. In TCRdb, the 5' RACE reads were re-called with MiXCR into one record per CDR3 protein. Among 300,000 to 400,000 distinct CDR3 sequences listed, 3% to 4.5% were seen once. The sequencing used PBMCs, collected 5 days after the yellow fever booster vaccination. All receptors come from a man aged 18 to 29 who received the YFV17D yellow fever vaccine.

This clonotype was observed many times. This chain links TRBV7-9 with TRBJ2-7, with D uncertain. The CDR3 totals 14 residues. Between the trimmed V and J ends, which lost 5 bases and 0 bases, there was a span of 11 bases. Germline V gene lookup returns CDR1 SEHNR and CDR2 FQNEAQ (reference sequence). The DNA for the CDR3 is TGTGCCAGCAGCCTGGACGCGAACTCCTACGAGCAGTACGTC. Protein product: CASSLDANSYEQYV.

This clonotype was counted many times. For the CDR3, the DNA is TGCGCCAACCGGGACAGGGATGCTACCGAGCAGTACGTC. Encoded protein: CANRDRDATEQYV. This chain joins TRBV10-1 and TRBJ2-7; 9 nucleotides agree with TRBD1. Per germline, CDR1 WNHNN and CDR2 SYGVQD (reference sequence). V trimming: 10 bases; J trimming: 6 bases; junction bases outside the gene matches: 10. This CDR3 region has 13 residues.

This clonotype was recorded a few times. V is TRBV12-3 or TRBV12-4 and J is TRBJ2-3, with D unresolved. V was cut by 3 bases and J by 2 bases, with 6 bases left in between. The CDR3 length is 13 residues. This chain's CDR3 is CASSFAFTDTQYF. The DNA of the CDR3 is TGTGCCAGCAGTTTTGCGTTCACAGATACGCAGTATTTT.

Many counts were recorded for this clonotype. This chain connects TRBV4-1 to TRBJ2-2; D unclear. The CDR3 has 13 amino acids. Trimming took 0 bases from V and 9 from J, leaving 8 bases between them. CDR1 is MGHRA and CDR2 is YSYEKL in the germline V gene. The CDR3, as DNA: TGCGCCAGCAGCCAAGAATTATCCCGGGAGCTGTTTTTT. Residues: CASSQELSRELFF.

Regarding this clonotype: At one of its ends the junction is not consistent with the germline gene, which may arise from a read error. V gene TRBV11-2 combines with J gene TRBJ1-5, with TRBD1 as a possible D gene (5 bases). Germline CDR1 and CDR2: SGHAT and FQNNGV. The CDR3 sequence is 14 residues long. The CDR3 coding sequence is TGTGCCAGCAGCCTAGAATCAGGGTTTCAGCCCCAGCATTTT. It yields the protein CASSLESGFQPQHF.

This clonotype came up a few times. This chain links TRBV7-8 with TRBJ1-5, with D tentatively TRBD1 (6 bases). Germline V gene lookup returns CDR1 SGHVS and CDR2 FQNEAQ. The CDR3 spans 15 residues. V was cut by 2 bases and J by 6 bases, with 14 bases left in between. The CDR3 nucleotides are TGTGCCAGCAGCTTATGGGGCAGGGGAAGTCAGCCCCAGCATTTT. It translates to CASSLWGRGSQPQHF.

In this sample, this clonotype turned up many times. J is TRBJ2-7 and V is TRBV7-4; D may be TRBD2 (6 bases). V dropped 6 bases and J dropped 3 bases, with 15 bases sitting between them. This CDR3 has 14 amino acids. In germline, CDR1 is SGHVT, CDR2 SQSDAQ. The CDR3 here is CASRHDGGHYEQYV. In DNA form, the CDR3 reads TGTGCCAGCAGACACGACGGGGGTCACTACGAGCAGTACGTC.

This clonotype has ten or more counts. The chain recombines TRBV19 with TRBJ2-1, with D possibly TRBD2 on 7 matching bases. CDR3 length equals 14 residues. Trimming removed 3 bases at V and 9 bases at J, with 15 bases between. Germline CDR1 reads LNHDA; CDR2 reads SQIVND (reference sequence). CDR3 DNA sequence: TGTGCCAGTAGTATGGCGGGGGCTGACGGTGAGCAGTTCTTC. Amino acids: CASSMAGADGEQFF.

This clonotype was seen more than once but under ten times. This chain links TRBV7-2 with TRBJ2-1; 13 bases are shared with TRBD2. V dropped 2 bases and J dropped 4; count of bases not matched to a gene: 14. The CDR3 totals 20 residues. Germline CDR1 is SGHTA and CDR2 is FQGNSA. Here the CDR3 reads CASSLTGPGLAGDPYNEQFF. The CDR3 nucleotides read TGTGCCAGCAGCTTAACAGGACCCGGACTAGCGGGGGACCCATACAATGAGCAGTTCTTC. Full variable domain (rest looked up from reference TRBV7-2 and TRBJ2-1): GAGVSQSPSNKVTEKGKDVELRCDPISGHTALYWYRQSLGQGLEFLIYFQGNSAPDKSGLPSDRFSAERTGGSVSTLTIQRTQQEDSAVYLCASSLTGPGLAGDPYNEQFFGPGTRLTVL.

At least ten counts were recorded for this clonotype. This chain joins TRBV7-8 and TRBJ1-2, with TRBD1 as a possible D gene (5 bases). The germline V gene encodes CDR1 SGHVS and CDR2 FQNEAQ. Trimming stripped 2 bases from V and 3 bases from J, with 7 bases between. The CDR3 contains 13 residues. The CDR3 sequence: CASSLRGYYGYTF. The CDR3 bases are TGTGCCAGCAGCTTAAGGGGCTACTATGGCTACACCTTC.

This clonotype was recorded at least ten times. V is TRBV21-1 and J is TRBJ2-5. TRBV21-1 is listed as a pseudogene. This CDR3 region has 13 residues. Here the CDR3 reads CASSNVYQETQYF. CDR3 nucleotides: TGTGCCAGCAGCAATGTGTACCAAGAGACCCAGTACTTC.

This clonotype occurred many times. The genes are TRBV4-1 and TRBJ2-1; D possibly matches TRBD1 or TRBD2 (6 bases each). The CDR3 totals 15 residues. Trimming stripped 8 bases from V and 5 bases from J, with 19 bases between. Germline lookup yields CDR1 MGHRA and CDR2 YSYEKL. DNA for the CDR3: TGCGCCAGCGCCCTTTTCGGGGGCCCTGACAATGAGCAGTTCTTC. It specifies CASALFGGPDNEQFF.

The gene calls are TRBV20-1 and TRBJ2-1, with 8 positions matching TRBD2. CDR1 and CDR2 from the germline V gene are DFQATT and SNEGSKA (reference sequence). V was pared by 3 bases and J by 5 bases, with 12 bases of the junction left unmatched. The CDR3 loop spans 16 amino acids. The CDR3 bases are TGCAGTGCTAGCCCTTTTCTAGCGGGCCAAGACAATGAGCAGTTCTTC. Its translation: CSASPFLAGQDNEQFF.

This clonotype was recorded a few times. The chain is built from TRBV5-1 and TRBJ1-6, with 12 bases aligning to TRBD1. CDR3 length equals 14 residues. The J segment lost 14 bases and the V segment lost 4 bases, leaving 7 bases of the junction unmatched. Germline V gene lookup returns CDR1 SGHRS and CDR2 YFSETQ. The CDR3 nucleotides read TGCGCCAGCAGCCCGGGACAGGGGGCATTGGCCCTCCACTTT. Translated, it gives CASSPGQGALALHF.

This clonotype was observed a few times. This CDR3 reads CASSSETGAQETQYF. CDR3 DNA: TGTGCCAGCAGTTCCGAGACAGGGGCGCAAGAGACCCAGTACTTC. The chain couples TRBV27 to TRBJ2-5; 8 nucleotides line up with TRBD1. Germline V gives CDR1 MNHEY, CDR2 SMNVEV (reference sequence). Unmatched junction bases numbered 6, after V lost 4 bases and J lost 2 bases. The CDR3 sequence is 15 residues long.

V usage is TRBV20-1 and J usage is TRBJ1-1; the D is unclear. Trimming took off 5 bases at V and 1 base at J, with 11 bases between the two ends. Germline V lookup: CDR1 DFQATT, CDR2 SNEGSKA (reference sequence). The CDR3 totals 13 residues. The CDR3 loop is CSADPGENTEAFF. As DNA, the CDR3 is TGCAGTGCTGACCCGGGAGAGAACACTGAAGCTTTCTTT.

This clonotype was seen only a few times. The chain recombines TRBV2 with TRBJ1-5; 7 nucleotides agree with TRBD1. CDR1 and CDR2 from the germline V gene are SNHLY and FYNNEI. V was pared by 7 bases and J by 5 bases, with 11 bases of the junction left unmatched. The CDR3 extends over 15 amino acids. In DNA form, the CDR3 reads TGTGCCAGCAAGGACAGGCGGGCCGGGTATCAGCCCCAGCATTTT. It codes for CASKDRRAGYQPQHF.